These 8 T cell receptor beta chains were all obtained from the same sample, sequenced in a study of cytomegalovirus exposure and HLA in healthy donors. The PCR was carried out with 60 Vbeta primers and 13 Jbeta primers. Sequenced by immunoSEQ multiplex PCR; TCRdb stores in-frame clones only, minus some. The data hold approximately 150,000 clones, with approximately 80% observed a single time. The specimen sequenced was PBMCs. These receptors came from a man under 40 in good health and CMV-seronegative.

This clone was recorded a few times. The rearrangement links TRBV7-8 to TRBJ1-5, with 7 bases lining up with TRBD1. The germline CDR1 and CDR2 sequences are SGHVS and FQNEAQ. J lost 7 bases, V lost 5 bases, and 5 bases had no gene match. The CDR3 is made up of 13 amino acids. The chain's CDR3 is CASSQTGEQPQHF. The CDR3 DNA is TGTGCCAGCAGCCAAACAGGGGAACAGCCCCAGCATTTT.

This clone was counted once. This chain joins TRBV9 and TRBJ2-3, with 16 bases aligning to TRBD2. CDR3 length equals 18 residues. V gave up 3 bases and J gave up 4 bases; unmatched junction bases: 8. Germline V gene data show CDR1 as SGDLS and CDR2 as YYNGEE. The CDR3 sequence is CASSELGLAGGLSDTQYF. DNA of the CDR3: TGTGCCAGCAGCGAATTGGGACTAGCGGGGGGGCTATCAGATACGCAGTATTTT.

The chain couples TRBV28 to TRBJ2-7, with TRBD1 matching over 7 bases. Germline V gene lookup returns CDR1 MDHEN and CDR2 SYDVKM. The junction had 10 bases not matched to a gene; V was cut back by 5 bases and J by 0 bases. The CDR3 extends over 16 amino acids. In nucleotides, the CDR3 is TGTGCCAGCAGTATACAGGGGCCGGGCCTCTCCTACGAGCAGTACTTC. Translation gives CASSIQGPGLSYEQYF.

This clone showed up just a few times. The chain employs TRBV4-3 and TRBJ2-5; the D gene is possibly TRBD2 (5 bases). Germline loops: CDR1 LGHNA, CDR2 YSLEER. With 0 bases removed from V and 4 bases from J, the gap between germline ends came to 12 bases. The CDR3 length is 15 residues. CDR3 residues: CASSQDPDEGETQYF. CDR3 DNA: TGCGCCAGCAGCCAAGATCCCGATGAGGGAGAGACCCAGTACTTC.

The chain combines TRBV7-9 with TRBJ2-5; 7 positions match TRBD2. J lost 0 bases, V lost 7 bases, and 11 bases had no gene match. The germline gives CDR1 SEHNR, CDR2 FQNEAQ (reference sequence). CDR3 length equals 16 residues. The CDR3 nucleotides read TGTGCCAGCACCCTATGGGCTAGCGGCTACCAAGAGACCCAGTACTTC. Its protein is CASTLWASGYQETQYF.

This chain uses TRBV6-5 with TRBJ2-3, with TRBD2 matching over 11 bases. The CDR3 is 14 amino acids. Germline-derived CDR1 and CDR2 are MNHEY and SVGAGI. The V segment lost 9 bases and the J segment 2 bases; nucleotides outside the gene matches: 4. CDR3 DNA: TGTGCCAGTCAACTAGCGGGGGCCACAGATACGCAGTATTTT. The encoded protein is CASQLAGATDTQYF.

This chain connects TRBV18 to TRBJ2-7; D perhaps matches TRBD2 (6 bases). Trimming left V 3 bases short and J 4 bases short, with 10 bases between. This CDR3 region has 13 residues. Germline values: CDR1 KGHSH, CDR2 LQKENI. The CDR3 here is CASSPGSGYEQYF. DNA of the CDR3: TGTGCCAGCTCACCGGGTAGCGGTTACGAGCAGTACTTC.

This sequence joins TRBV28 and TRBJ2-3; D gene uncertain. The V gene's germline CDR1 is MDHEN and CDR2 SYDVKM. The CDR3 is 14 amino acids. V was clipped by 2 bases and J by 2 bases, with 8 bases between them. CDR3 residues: CASSLGRFTDTQYF. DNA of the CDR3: TGTGCCAGCAGTTTAGGCAGATTCACAGATACGCAGTATTTT.